There are many counts of the clone carrying this T cell receptor (beta chain). Its antigen is unidentified. Patients were excluded because of uncontrolled infection, other autoimmune disease, pregnancy or lactation. This sample is drawn from a study of T cells in Graves' hyperthyroidism and ophthalmopathy. General study points: In blood, most of the thyroid clonotypes expanded above 0.001 were also present.

The CDR3 regions of TCR beta were amplified from RNA transcripts. The TCR CDR3 first-round RT-PCR relied on the HTBI primer set. TCRdb reprocessed the multiplex PCR reads with MiXCR, giving one entry per CDR3 protein. The table includes about 290,000 distinct CDR3 sequences, about 17% detected once. Sequenced sample: blood. This receptor was taken from a woman aged 60-75 years with Graves' ophthalmopathy.

The CDR3 region has the DNA TGCAGTGCTAGAGCGGGGTTCAATCAGCCCCAGCATTTT. It yields the protein CSARAGFNQPQHF. The chain employs TRBV20-1 and TRBJ1-5, with unresolved D. This CDR3 spans 13 amino acids. The V gene lost 1 base and the J gene lost 3 bases, with 7 bases spanning the gap. The germline CDR1 and CDR2 sequences are DFQATT and SNEGSKA (reference sequence).